This TCR beta chain was sequenced for a study of blood T cell repertoires in COVID-19. Study background: In each case, the material was cDNA or gDNA derived from T cells, B-cell-depleted T cells, or PBMCs.

V lost 2 bases and J lost 5; bases outside the gene matches: 6. CDR3 size: 17 residues. Germline V gene lookup returns CDR1 SEHNR and CDR2 FQNEAQ (reference sequence). The Seattle site enrolled patients during active infection and followed them longitudinally. Generated by immunoSEQ multiplex PCR, the TCRdb table keeps only in-frame clones and is missing some. The sample has about 160,000 clones, over 80% seen once. Input material: peripheral blood. This clonotype originated in a man between 25 and 39 years old with COVID-19, enrolled during active disease. This chain uses TRBV7-9 with TRBJ2-2; 12 nucleotides line up with TRBD2. The CDR3 spells CASSLTSGGRETGELFF. The CDR3 DNA follows: TGTGCCAGCAGCTTAACTAGCGGGGGGCGGGAGACCGGGGAGCTGTTTTTT.